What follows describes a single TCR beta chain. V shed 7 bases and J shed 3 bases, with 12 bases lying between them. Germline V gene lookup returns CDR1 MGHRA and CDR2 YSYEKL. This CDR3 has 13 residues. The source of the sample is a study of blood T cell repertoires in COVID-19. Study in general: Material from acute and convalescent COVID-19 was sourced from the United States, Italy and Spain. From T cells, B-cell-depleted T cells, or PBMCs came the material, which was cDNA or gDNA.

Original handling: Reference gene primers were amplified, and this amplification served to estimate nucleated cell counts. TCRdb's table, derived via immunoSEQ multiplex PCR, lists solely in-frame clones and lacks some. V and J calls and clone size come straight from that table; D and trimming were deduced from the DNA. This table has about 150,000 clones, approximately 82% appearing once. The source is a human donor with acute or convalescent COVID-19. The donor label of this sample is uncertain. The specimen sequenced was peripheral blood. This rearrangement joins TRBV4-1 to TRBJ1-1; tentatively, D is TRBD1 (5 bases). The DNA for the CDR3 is TGCGCCAGCATCTCAGCGGGGCACACTGAAGCTTTCTTT. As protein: CASISAGHTEAFF.